The sequence of this T cell receptor (beta chain) was determined in a study of PD-L1 blockade in urothelial cancer. At the level of the study: The researchers analyzed blood 3 weeks (second dose) and 6 weeks after treatment start. Study results and limitations: Clones that were tumor-associated expanded more in the blood of durable-benefit patients at 3 weeks.

To note about this clone: Its antigen is unidentified.

The repertoire was sequenced with immunoSEQ multiplex PCR; TCRdb's copy has only in-frame clones and lacks some. The repertoire holds roughly 90,000 clones, with 90% to 95% as singletons. All patients handed over anywhere from 1 to 8 samples, pretreatment and on-treatment. The CDR3 runs to 15 residues. Trimming cost V 2 bases and J 5 bases; bases outside gene matches: 6. The germline gives CDR1 SGHTA, CDR2 FQGTGA. This chain connects TRBV7-3 to TRBJ1-2, with 9 bases lining up with TRBD1. Sequenced material: PBMCs, taken around atezolizumab (anti-PD-L1) treatment. This sequence originates from a man between 60 and 70 years old with urothelial cancer. CDR3 nucleotide sequence: TGTGCCAGCAGCTTAGAAGGGACAGGGAGTTATGGCTACACCTTC. This encodes CASSLEGTGSYGYTF.